The clone carrying this T cell receptor (beta chain) has just a few counts. The data belong to a study of response to subunit inactivated influenza vaccine. TCRdb re-analysed the RT-PCR reads in MiXCR, keeping a single row per CDR3 protein. Altogether 150,000 to 200,000 distinct CDR3 sequences are present, about an eighth being singletons, with the ten largest covering over 25%. The CDR3 length is 12 residues. Germline V lookup: CDR1 SGHAT, CDR2 FQNNGV. V shed 3 bases and J shed 5 bases, with 7 bases lying between them. The same sample was also used in a study of T cells expressing NK-cell markers. That publication notes: As the method of synthesis, 5'RACE template switching with UMIs yielded TCR beta cDNA.

The TCR originated in a man in his fifties or sixties who received an inactivated influenza vaccine. This rearrangement joins TRBV11-2 to TRBJ1-1; D is uncertain. Here the sequenced sample was CD8+ T cells sorted from PBMCs, taken 11 to 12 days after vaccination. CDR3 in DNA: TGTGCCAGCAGCTTCCAATGGACTGAAGCTTTCTTT. As protein: CASSFQWTEAFF.